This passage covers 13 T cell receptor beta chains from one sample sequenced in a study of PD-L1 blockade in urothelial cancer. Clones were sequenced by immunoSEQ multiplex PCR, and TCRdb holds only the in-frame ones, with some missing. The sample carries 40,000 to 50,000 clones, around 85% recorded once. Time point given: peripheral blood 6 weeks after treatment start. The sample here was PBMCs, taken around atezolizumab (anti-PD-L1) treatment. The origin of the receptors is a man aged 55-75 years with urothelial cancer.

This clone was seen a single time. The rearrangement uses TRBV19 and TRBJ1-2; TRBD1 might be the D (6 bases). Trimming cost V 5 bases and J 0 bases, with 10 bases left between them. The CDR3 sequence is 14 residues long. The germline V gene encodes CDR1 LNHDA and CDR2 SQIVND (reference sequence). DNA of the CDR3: TGTGCCAGTAGTTTCGGACAGCCTAACTATGGCTACACCTTC. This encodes CASSFGQPNYGYTF.

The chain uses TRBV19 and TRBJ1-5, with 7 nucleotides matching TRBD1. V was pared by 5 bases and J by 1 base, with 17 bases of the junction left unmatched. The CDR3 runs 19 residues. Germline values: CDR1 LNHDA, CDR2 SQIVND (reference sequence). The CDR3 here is CASSLPPFDRAGSNQPQHF. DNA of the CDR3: TGTGCCAGTAGTTTACCCCCTTTCGACAGGGCGGGAAGCAATCAGCCCCAGCATTTT.

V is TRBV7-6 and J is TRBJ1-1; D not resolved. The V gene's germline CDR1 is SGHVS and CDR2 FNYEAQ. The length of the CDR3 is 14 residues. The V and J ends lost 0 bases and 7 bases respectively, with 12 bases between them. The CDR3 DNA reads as TGTGCCAGCAGCTTAGCGCGGGCTGGGAGTGAAGCTTTCTTT. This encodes CASSLARAGSEAFF.

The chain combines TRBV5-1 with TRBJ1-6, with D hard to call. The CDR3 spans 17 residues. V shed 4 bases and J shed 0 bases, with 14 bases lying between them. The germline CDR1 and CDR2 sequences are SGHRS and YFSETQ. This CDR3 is CASSPRGPSSYNSPLHF. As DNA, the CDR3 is TGCGCCAGCAGCCCCCGGGGTCCGAGCTCCTATAATTCACCCCTCCACTTT.

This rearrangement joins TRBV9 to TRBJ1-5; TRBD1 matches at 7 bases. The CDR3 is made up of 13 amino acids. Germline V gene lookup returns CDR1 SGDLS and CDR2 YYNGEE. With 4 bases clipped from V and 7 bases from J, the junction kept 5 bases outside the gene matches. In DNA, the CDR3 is TGTGCCAGCAGCCCCGAAGGGGGCCAGCCCCAGCATTTT. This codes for CASSPEGGQPQHF.

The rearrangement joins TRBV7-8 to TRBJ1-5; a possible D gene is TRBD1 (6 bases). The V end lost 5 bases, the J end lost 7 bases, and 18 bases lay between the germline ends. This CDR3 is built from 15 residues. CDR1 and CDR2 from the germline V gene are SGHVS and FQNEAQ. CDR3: CASSNQTGQRQPQHF. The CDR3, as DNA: TGTGCCAGCAGCAACCAAACGGGACAACGGCAGCCCCAGCATTTT.

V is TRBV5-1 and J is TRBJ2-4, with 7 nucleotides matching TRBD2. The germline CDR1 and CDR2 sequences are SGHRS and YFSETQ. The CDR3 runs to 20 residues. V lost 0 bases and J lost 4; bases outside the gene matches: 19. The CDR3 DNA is TGCGCCAGCAGCTTGGAGGGGCAGCCAATTCCTTTACTAGCGAAAAACATTCAGTACTTC. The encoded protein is CASSLEGQPIPLLAKNIQYF.

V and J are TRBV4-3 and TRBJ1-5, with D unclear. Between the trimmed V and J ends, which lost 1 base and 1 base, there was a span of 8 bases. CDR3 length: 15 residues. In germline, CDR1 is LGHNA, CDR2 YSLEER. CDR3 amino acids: CASSQVQESNQPQHF. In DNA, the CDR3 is TGCGCCAGCAGCCAAGTACAAGAAAGCAATCAGCCCCAGCATTTT.

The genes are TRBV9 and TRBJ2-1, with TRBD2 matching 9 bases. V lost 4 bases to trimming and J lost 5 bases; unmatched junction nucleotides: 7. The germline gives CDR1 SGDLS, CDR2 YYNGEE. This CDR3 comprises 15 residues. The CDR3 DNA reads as TGTGCCAGCAGCCTCAGCGGGACTAGCAACAATGAGCAGTTCTTC. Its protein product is CASSLSGTSNNEQFF.

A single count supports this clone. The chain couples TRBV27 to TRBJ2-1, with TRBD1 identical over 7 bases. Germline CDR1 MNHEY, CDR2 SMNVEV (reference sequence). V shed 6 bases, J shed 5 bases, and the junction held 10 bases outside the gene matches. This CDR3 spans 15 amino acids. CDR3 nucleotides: TGTGCCAGCAGAGTCCACTCAGGACAGGACAATGAGCAGTTCTTC. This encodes CASRVHSGQDNEQFF.

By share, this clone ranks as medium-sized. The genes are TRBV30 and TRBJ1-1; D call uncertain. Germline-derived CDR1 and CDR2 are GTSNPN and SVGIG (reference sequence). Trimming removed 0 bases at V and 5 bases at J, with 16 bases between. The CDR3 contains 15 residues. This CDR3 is CAWSVRFGPGTEAFF. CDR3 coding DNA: TGTGCCTGGAGTGTACGGTTCGGGCCGGGAACTGAAGCTTTCTTT.

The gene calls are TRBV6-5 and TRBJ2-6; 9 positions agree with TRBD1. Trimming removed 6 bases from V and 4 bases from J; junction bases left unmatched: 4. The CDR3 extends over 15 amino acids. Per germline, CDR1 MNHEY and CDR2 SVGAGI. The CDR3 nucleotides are TGTGCCAGCAGGCTACAGGGGGCCGGGGCCAACGTCCTGACTTTC. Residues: CASRLQGAGANVLTF.

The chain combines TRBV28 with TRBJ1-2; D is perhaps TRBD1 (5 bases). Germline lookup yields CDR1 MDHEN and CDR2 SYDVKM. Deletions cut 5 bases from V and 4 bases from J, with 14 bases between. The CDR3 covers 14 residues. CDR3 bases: TGTGCCAGCAGTCCCCGAGACAGAATCTATGGCTACACCTTC. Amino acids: CASSPRDRIYGYTF.